This entry lists 25 T cell receptor beta chains sequenced from one sample in a study of shared clonotypes between healthy human individuals. Data came from immunoSEQ multiplex PCR; TCRdb stores just in-frame clones and leaves some out. The repertoire has hundreds of thousands of clones, more than 70% of them found once; the top ten carry more than 1.5%. The sample consisted of memory CD4+ T cells sorted from blood. The subset here: CD45RA-negative fraction. The receptors derive from a woman under 40 in good health.

Of note for this clone: Other DNA sequences in the same sample also yield this CDR3. The chain uses TRBV6-5 and TRBJ2-7, with no clear D. This CDR3 spans 13 amino acids. Germline V lookup: CDR1 MNHEY, CDR2 SVGAGI. The ends were cut back, 6 bases at V and 0 bases at J, with 9 bases in the middle. As DNA, the CDR3 is TGTGCCAGCAGGAAGCCTTCCTCCTACGAGCAGTACTTC. Its protein is CASRKPSSYEQYF.

The chain joins TRBV2 to TRBJ1-1; D gene uncertain. V lost 4 bases and J 11 bases, leaving 11 bases between the germline ends. The CDR3 sequence is 11 residues long. Germline lookup yields CDR1 SNHLY and CDR2 FYNNEI. The CDR3 bases are TGTGCCAGCAGTGGAACCCTTTCGGCTTTCTTT. Translating it yields CASSGTLSAFF.

This clone has a count of ten or more. This CDR3 is also generated by other DNA sequences in the sample. V and J are TRBV15 and TRBJ2-1, with a weak D call TRBD2 (6 bases). V lost 0 bases, J lost 1 base, and 10 bases lay in between. Germline V gene data show CDR1 as LNHNV and CDR2 as YYDKDF (reference sequence). CDR3 length: 16 residues. This CDR3 reads CATSRDGAGSYNEQFF. CDR3 in DNA: TGTGCCACCAGCAGAGATGGGGCGGGATCCTACAATGAGCAGTTCTTC.

Comments on this clone: It may be a read error: a sequence one base away is much more abundant. The chain recombines TRBV11-2 with TRBJ2-3; D is possibly TRBD2 (6 bases). V was pared by 3 bases and J by 8 bases, with 6 bases between. Germline values: CDR1 SGHAT, CDR2 FQNNGV. The CDR3 runs 11 residues. The CDR3: CASSLGGTQYF. The CDR3 bases are TGTGCCAGCAGCTTGGGGGGTACGCAGTATTTT.

By share, this clone counts as medium-sized (0.01 to 0.1%). The sample carries other DNA sequences with the same CDR3. The genes are TRBV15 and TRBJ1-4, with D possibly matching TRBD1 (6 bases). Germline values: CDR1 LNHNV, CDR2 YYDKDF (reference sequence). Trimming removed 6 bases from V and 5 bases from J, with 13 bases in between. This CDR3 is 14 amino acids long. The DNA for the CDR3 is TGTGCCACCAGTAAGGGGCAGGGGAATGAAAAACTGTTTTTT. It yields the protein CATSKGQGNEKLFF. The full variable domain, completed using reference TRBV15 and TRBJ1-4, is DAMVIQNPRYQVTQFGKPVTLSCSQTLNHNVMYWYQQKSSQAPKLLFHYYDKDFNNEADTPDNFQSRRPNTSFCFLDIRSPGLGDTAMYLCATSKGQGNEKLFFGSGTQLSVL.

The chain is built from TRBV28 and TRBJ2-1; TRBD2 matches at 15 bases. The trim removed 6 bases at V and 13 bases at J, leaving 7 bases unmatched. This CDR3 is 14 amino acids long. Germline CDR1 MDHEN, CDR2 SYDVKM. DNA of the CDR3: TGTGCCAGCAGCCCGGGACTAGCGGGAGGAAGACAGTTCTTC. It specifies CASSPGLAGGRQFF.

This chain links TRBV28 with TRBJ1-1; D ambiguous. CDR1 is MDHEN, CDR2 SYDVKM, per germline. There are 16 residues in the CDR3. V lost 10 bases to trimming and J lost 4 bases, with 25 bases between them. DNA for the CDR3: TGTGCCATCAATGAGGACCTGGGTCCGGGGTTCACTGAAGCTTTCTTT. This translates into CAINEDLGPGFTEAFF.

This clone was observed a few times. V usage is TRBV6-1 and J usage is TRBJ1-3; weak D call: TRBD1 (5 bases). This CDR3 has 16 residues. Between the trimmed V and J ends, which lost 4 bases and 1 base, there was a span of 14 bases. Germline lookup yields CDR1 MNHNS and CDR2 SASEGT. The chain's CDR3 is CASSAGGWGSGNTIYF. The DNA of the CDR3 is TGTGCCAGCAGTGCCGGAGGGTGGGGGTCTGGAAACACCATATATTTT.

CDR3: CASSQRTGDGYTF. The CDR3 DNA reads as TGTGCCAGCAGCCAACGGACAGGGGATGGCTACACCTTC. V usage is TRBV6-6 and J usage is TRBJ1-2; 9 bases are a match to TRBD1. The CDR3 length is 13 residues. The V gene end was trimmed by 6 bases and the J gene end by 6 bases; junction bases not matched to a gene: 5. Germline V gene lookup returns CDR1 MNHNY and CDR2 SVGAGI (reference sequence).

The chain links TRBV11-2 to TRBJ1-1; D unresolved. Germline V gene sequence: CDR1 SGHAT, CDR2 FQNNGV. The CDR3 consists of 14 residues. The V end lost 3 bases, the J end lost 0 bases, and 8 bases lay between the germline ends. The CDR3 here is CASSLGQMNTEAFF. For the CDR3, the DNA is TGTGCCAGCAGCTTGGGTCAGATGAACACTGAAGCTTTCTTT.

The table lists this clone with a count of one. Just one base apart from a much larger clone, this may be a read error. Other DNA sequences in the same sample also yield this CDR3. The chain links TRBV28 to TRBJ2-7; 10 positions agree with TRBD1. CDR1 is MDHEN, CDR2 SYDVKM, per germline. V gave up 6 bases and J gave up 0 bases; unmatched junction bases: 2. The CDR3 has 14 residues. CDR3 sequence reads: CASRGQGSSYEQYF. In DNA, the CDR3 is TGTGCCAGCAGGGGACAGGGGAGCTCCTACGAGCAGTACTTC.

The chain is built from TRBV15 and TRBJ2-5, with D tentatively TRBD1 (6 bases). Germline V gene sequence: CDR1 LNHNV, CDR2 YYDKDF (reference sequence). The CDR3 has 15 amino acids. Trimming shortened V by 4 bases and J by 0 bases, and 12 bases separated the two germline ends. CDR3 sequence (DNA): TGTGCCACCAGCACCGCCACAGGGTACCAAGAGACCCAGTACTTC. Translation: CATSTATGYQETQYF.

This clone came up once. CDR3 in amino acids: CASSLGSSGSIYEQYF. The CDR3 region has the DNA TGTGCCAGCAGCTTAGGCAGTAGCGGGAGTATCTACGAGCAGTACTTC. V and J are TRBV11-2 and TRBJ2-7; 9 nucleotides line up with TRBD2. The CDR3 has 16 residues. CDR1 SGHAT and CDR2 FQNNGV come from the germline V gene. The J segment lost 3 bases and the V segment lost 1 base, leaving 7 bases of the junction unmatched.

This chain joins TRBV25-1 and TRBJ1-2; the D gene is possibly TRBD1 (6 bases). This CDR3 is built from 14 residues. The V end lost 11 bases, the J end lost 5 bases, and 21 bases lay between the germline ends. Germline CDR1 and CDR2: MGHDK and SYGVNS. The CDR3 sequence: CAPTWGGAGYGYTF. The CDR3 bases are TGTGCCCCCACATGGGGGGGGGCGGGTTATGGCTACACCTTC.

The chain couples TRBV18 to TRBJ2-2, with 9 bases fitting TRBD1. The germline V gene encodes CDR1 KGHSH and CDR2 LQKENI. With V trimmed by 5 bases and J by 3 bases, 4 bases remained unmatched. CDR3 length: 15 amino acids. The CDR3 coding sequence is TGTGCCAGCTCAGAGGGACAGGGTGACACCGGGGAGCTGTTTTTT. Its protein product is CASSEGQGDTGELFF.

V is TRBV27 and J is TRBJ1-5, with 7 bases aligning to TRBD1. Trimming at V came to 5 bases and at J to 7 bases, leaving 8 bases not matched to a gene. Germline V CDR1 and CDR2: MNHEY, SMNVEV (reference sequence). This CDR3 is built from 14 residues. CDR3 protein: CASSIQGTGQPQHF. The CDR3 coding sequence is TGTGCCAGCAGTATACAGGGGACGGGCCAGCCCCAGCATTTT.

There are a few counts of this clone. The rearrangement links TRBV2 to TRBJ2-4; D perhaps matches TRBD2 (5 bases). Germline V lookup: CDR1 SNHLY, CDR2 FYNNEI. The CDR3 contains 16 residues. V was shortened by 7 bases and J by 4 bases, with 20 bases between the two germline ends. The CDR3 reads CASTLTPREGKNIQYF. DNA of the CDR3: TGTGCCAGCACCCTTACCCCCCGAGAGGGAAAAAACATTCAGTACTTC. Complete variable domain (other parts from reference TRBV2 and TRBJ2-4): EPEVTQTPSHQVTQMGQEVILRCVPISNHLYFYWYRQILGQKVEFLVSFYNNEISEKSEIFDDQFSVERPDGSNFTLKIRSTKLEDSAMYFCASTLTPREGKNIQYFGAGTRLSVL.

The DNA of the CDR3 is TGCGCCAGCTACGAAGGGACAGGGGGCCAGACCCAGTACTTC. It encodes CASYEGTGGQTQYF. The V gene is TRBV5-1, the J gene TRBJ2-5; 12 positions agree with TRBD1. The germline V gene has CDR1 SGHRS and CDR2 YFSETQ. There are 14 residues in the CDR3. With 7 bases clipped from V and 6 bases from J, the junction kept 7 bases outside the gene matches. The full variable domain, with the rest looked up from reference TRBV5-1 and TRBJ2-5, is KAGVTQTPRYLIKTRGQQVTLSCSPISGHRSVSWYQQTPGQGLQFLFEYFSETQRNKGNFPGRFSGRQFSNSRSEMNVSTLELGDSALYLCASYEGTGGQTQYFGPGTRLLVL.

The genes are TRBV6-5 and TRBJ2-6; no definite D call. This CDR3 has 14 amino acids. The germline V and J ends were trimmed by 4 bases and 0 bases, with 4 bases remaining between them. Germline CDR1 MNHEY, CDR2 SVGAGI. The CDR3 DNA follows: TGTGCCAGCAGTTCGACCTCTGGGGCCAACGTCCTGACTTTC. It codes for CASSSTSGANVLTF.

About this clone: This sample includes further DNA sequences coding for the same CDR3. The chain couples TRBV30 to TRBJ1-4; tentative D call: TRBD1 (5 bases). The CDR3 consists of 13 residues. Deletions cut 1 base from V and 7 bases from J, with 10 bases between. The germline gives CDR1 GTSNPN, CDR2 SVGIG (reference sequence). The CDR3 DNA is TGTGCCTGGAGTGGGGGGGACGGTGAAAAACTGTTTTTT. This translates into CAWSGGDGEKLFF.

This chain links TRBV12-2 with TRBJ2-1; the table's D call, TRBD2, was not checked against the DNA. TRBV12-2 counts as a pseudogene. The CDR3 is made up of 16 amino acids. The CDR3 reads CASRLIKTSGTNEQFF. The CDR3 nucleotides are TGTGCAAGTCGCTTAATCAAGACTAGCGGGACAAATGAGCAGTTCTTC.

This clone was found once. The gene calls are TRBV18 and TRBJ2-5, with a possible D match to TRBD2 (6 bases). CDR3 size: 16 residues. Per germline, CDR1 KGHSH and CDR2 LQKENI. Trimming pared 2 bases from V and 2 bases from J, leaving 15 bases between. CDR3 region: CASSPAKTAGQETQYF. For the CDR3, the DNA is TGTGCCAGCTCACCAGCCAAAACTGCGGGGCAAGAGACCCAGTACTTC.

CDR3 sequence reads: CASSETTGGNYGYTF. The CDR3, as DNA: TGTGCCAGCAGTGAAACGACAGGGGGGAACTATGGCTACACCTTC. The V call is TRBV6-1, the J call TRBJ1-2; TRBD1 aligns across 9 bases. After removal of 2 bases from V and 2 bases from J, the junction contained 3 bases not matched to a gene. In germline, CDR1 is MNHNS, CDR2 SASEGT. This CDR3 spans 15 amino acids.

The chain uses TRBV19 and TRBJ2-3, with 7 bases fitting TRBD1. The CDR3 extends over 14 amino acids. Per germline, CDR1 LNHDA and CDR2 SQIVND (reference sequence). V lost 4 bases and J lost 2; bases outside the gene matches: 3. CDR3: CASSRGQTTDTQYF. In nucleotides, the CDR3 is TGTGCCAGTAGTAGGGGACAGACCACAGATACGCAGTATTTT.

This chain links TRBV13 with TRBJ2-3, with a possible D match to TRBD2 (6 bases). This CDR3 comprises 15 residues. Germline V lookup: CDR1 PRHDT, CDR2 FYEKMQ (reference sequence). V was cut by 5 bases and J by 4 bases, with 16 bases left in between. CDR3 DNA sequence: TGTGCCAGCAGCCGCTCGCCTAGCGACGCAGATACGCAGTATTTT. Translated: CASSRSPSDADTQYF.